The 30 T cell receptor beta chains reported below all come from one sample, sequenced in a study of T cell clonality in common variable immunodeficiency. The protocol was immunoSEQ multiplex PCR, while the TCRdb copy is restricted to in-frame clones and leaves out a portion. The data show about 35,000 clones, with none appearing a single time. Sequenced: peripheral blood mononuclear cells. The receptors here all came from a person between 18 and 75 years old in good health.

This clone was seen at least ten times. The read ends 3 residues early relative to the CDR3; the germline J gene fills the gap. The chain employs TRBV6-4 and TRBJ2-1; D is ambiguous. The CDR3 is 14 amino acids. V was shortened by 4 bases and J by 0 bases, with 7 bases between the two germline ends. CDR1 and CDR2 (germline): MRHNA, SNTAGT. The covered CDR3 bases are TGTGCCAGCAGTGTCTCCAGCTCCTACAATGAG. This sequence encodes CASSVSSSYNE. The whole CDR3 is CASSVSSSYNEQFF.

In its sample, this clone was seen many times. The sequenced fragment ends 3 residues before the CDR3 boundary, so the rest is inferred from the germline J gene. The chain carries TRBV2 and TRBJ1-1; 8 nucleotides agree with TRBD1. The V gene end was trimmed by 5 bases and the J gene end by 1 base; junction bases not matched to a gene: 6. The CDR3 is 15 residues long. Germline lookup yields CDR1 SNHLY and CDR2 FYNNEI. The CDR3 sequence is CASSHSDRGNTEAFF. The sequenced part of the CDR3 DNA is TGTGCCAGCAGTCATAGTGACAGGGGGAACACTGAA.

This clone was seen more than once but under ten times. The CDR3 is cut off 3 residues early in the read; its end comes from the germline J gene. This sequence joins TRBV19 and TRBJ1-2; D remains ambiguous. The length of the CDR3 is 14 residues. Germline assignment: CDR1 LNHDA and CDR2 SQIVND (reference sequence). CDR3 DNA (partial): TGTGCCAGTAAGTCGGCTAGCGGTTCCTACGAC. Amino acids: CASKSASGSYD. In full, the CDR3 reads CASKSASGSYDYTF.

This clone was recorded at least ten times. The CDR3 is CASSSGLAGSLGELFF. Partial CDR3 DNA: TGTGCCAGCAGCTCGGGACTAGCGGGCTCCCTCGGGGAG. The chain carries TRBV6-2 or TRBV6-3 and TRBJ2-2; 12 nucleotides align to TRBD2. The CDR3 end is not reached by the read, which stops 3 residues before it; the germline J gene fills it in. The CDR3 runs 16 residues. Germline V gives CDR1 MNHEY, CDR2 SVGEGT. After removal of 6 bases from V and 7 bases from J, the junction contained 9 bases not matched to a gene.

This clone was seen many times. The junction departs from the called germline gene at one end, perhaps through a read error. The read ends 3 residues early relative to the CDR3; the germline J gene fills the gap. The chain joins TRBV5-1 to TRBJ2-2; 9 bases agree with TRBD1. The CDR3 runs 15 residues. Germline V gene sequence: CDR1 SGHRS, CDR2 YFSETQ. The CDR3 protein is CASSSGTGNPGELFF. The DNA read from the CDR3 is TGCGCCAGCAGCTCCGGGACAGGGAACCCCGGGGAG. The full variable domain, completed using reference TRBV5-1 and TRBJ2-2, is KAGVTQTPRYLIKTRGQQVTLSCSPISGHRSVSWYQQTPGQGLQFLFEYFSETQRNKGNFPGRFSGRQFSNSRSEMNVSTLELGDSALYLCASSSGTGNPGELFFGEGSRLTVL.

This CDR3 is CSAMGQQTYGYTF. The CDR3 bases that were read are TGCAGTGCTATGGGACAGCAAACCTATGGC. This chain links TRBV20-1 with TRBJ1-2; 7 bases fit TRBD1. The read halts 3 residues ahead of the CDR3 end, with the missing end drawn from the germline J gene. V was pared by 4 bases and J by 4 bases, with 6 bases of the junction left unmatched. The CDR3 extends over 13 amino acids. Germline CDR1 is DFQATT and CDR2 is SNEGSKA (reference sequence).

This clone was counted at least ten times. From the germline J gene comes the end of the CDR3, since the read stops 3 residues before it. The chain is built from TRBV2 and TRBJ2-3; unclear D gene. Per germline, CDR1 SNHLY and CDR2 FYNNEI. CDR3 size: 12 residues. Deletions cut 7 bases from V and 5 bases from J, with 10 bases between. CDR3 region: CASTQTGDTQYF. The CDR3 bases that were read are TGTGCCAGCACCCAGACTGGAGATACG.

This clone was seen repeatedly, ten times or more. From the germline J gene comes the end of the CDR3, since the read stops 3 residues before it. The chain recombines TRBV10-3 with TRBJ2-7; either TRBD1 or TRBD2 may fit D (7 bases each). The CDR3 totals 14 residues. The ends were cut back, 10 bases at V and 5 bases at J, with 21 bases in the middle. Looked up from germline, CDR1 is ENHRY and CDR2 is SYGVKD. The part of the CDR3 DNA that was read is TGTGCCACCATAGACAGGGAGGGTCGACACGAG. Translating it yields CATIDREGRHE. The entire CDR3 sequence reads CATIDREGRHEQYF.

Ten or more counts support this clone. The CDR3 end falls 3 residues outside the read, so it is completed with the germline J gene. The genes are TRBV7-9 and TRBJ2-7, with D hard to call. Germline V gene data show CDR1 as SEHNR and CDR2 as FQNEAQ (reference sequence). Trimming removed 1 base at V and 2 bases at J, with 9 bases between. This CDR3 spans 14 amino acids. CDR3 DNA (partial): TGTGCCAGCAGCTTAGAGCGAACTGCCTACGAG. Its translation: CASSLERTAYE. The whole CDR3 protein reads CASSLERTAYEQYF.

This clone was observed many times. The CDR3 is cut off 3 residues early in the read; its end comes from the germline J gene. The chain has TRBV7-2 and TRBJ2-7; no clear D gene. Germline V gene lookup returns CDR1 SGHTA and CDR2 FQGNSA. CDR3 length: 13 amino acids. V lost 0 bases and J lost 4, with 7 bases in between. Here the CDR3 reads CASSLALSYEQYF. The sequenced part of the CDR3 DNA is TGTGCCAGCAGCTTAGCACTGTCTTACGAG.

In its sample, this clone was seen many times. The read halts 3 residues ahead of the CDR3 end, with the missing end drawn from the germline J gene. The rearrangement uses TRBV19 and TRBJ2-7; a weak D match, TRBD1 (6 bases). Trimming took off 0 bases at V and 0 bases at J, with 9 bases between the two ends. CDR1 is LNHDA and CDR2 is SQIVND in the germline V gene (reference sequence). CDR3 length equals 15 residues. CDR3 DNA (partial): TGTGCCAGTAGTATAGAGACAGGTAGCTCCTACGAG. The encoded protein is CASSIETGSSYE. The entire CDR3 protein reads CASSIETGSSYEQYF. Full variable domain (remainder filled in from reference TRBV19 and TRBJ2-7): DGGITQSPKYLFRKEGQNVTLSCEQNLNHDAMYWYRQDPGQGLRLIYYSQIVNDFQKGDIAEGYSVSREKKESFPLTVTSAQKNPTAFYLCASSIETGSSYEQYFGPGTRLTVT.

This clone has just a few counts. The read comes to an end 3 residues before the CDR3 does, leaving the germline J gene to fill in the end. J is TRBJ1-3 and V is TRBV30; D remains ambiguous. V lost 5 bases to trimming and J lost 0 bases, with 17 bases between them. CDR1 and CDR2 (germline): GTSNPN, SVGIG (reference sequence). The CDR3 loop spans 16 amino acids. The CDR3 here is CAWARTFSGSGNTIYF. CDR3 DNA, as far as it was read: TGTGCCTGGGCCCGAACATTCTCTGGCTCTGGAAACACC.

This clone appeared many times. The read ends 3 residues before the CDR3 terminus; that terminus is restored from the germline J gene. The chain couples TRBV9 to TRBJ2-7; a possible D gene is TRBD1 (6 bases). Germline lookup yields CDR1 SGDLS and CDR2 YYNGEE. The germline V and J ends were trimmed by 4 bases and 2 bases, with 16 bases remaining between them. CDR3 length: 15 residues. This chain's CDR3 is CASSPGHLGTYEQYF. The sequenced part of the CDR3 DNA is TGTGCCAGCAGCCCGGGACACCTTGGAACCTACGAG.

This clone was detected ten times or more. CDR3 in amino acids: CASSSPRGAGLAGAEQFF. The sequenced part of the CDR3 DNA is TGTGCCAGCAGTTCCCCCAGGGGCGCGGGGCTAGCGGGAGCTGAG. The rearrangement uses TRBV28 and TRBJ2-1, with 10 bases that match TRBD2. The read stops 3 residues short of the end of the CDR3; the missing end is completed from the germline J gene. CDR3 length: 18 amino acids. Germline V CDR1 and CDR2: MDHEN, SYDVKM. J gave up 9 bases and V 4 bases, and 18 bases lay outside the gene matches. Full variable domain (missing parts from reference TRBV28 and TRBJ2-1): DVKVTQSSRYLVKRTGEKVFLECVQDMDHENMFWYRQDPGLGLRLIYFSYDVKMKEKGDIPEGYSVSREKKERFSLILESASTNQTSMYLCASSSPRGAGLAGAEQFFGPGTRLTVL.

This clone came up many times. The CDR3 extends 3 residues past the end of the read, so its final part is completed from the germline J gene. The rearrangement links TRBV7-9 to TRBJ1-1, with 7 bases lining up with TRBD1. In germline, CDR1 is SEHNR, CDR2 FQNEAQ (reference sequence). CDR3 length: 13 residues. Germline trimming cut 5 bases from V and 6 bases from J; bases unmatched to any gene: 6. CDR3: CASSPQGLAEAFF. The sequenced part of the CDR3 DNA is TGTGCCAGCAGCCCACAGGGGCTGGCTGAA.

This clone has a count of ten or more. The DNA ends 3 residues before the CDR3 does, and the rest of the CDR3 is filled in from the germline J gene. The chain employs TRBV20-1 and TRBJ2-3; D not resolved. Germline CDR1 reads DFQATT; CDR2 reads SNEGSKA (reference sequence). This CDR3 is 14 amino acids long. V lost 6 bases and J lost 1, with 14 bases in between. CDR3 DNA, as far as it was read: TGCAGTGCCAAACCCAGCGTCGGCACAGATACG. This sequence encodes CSAKPSVGTDT. The full CDR3 protein reads CSAKPSVGTDTQYF.

For this clone: The read stops 3 residues short of the end of the CDR3; the missing end is completed from the germline J gene. The chain joins TRBV6-1 to TRBJ1-2, with D perhaps TRBD1 (5 bases). This CDR3 comprises 15 residues. Per the germline V gene, CDR1 is MNHNS and CDR2 is SASEGT. The CDR3 loop is CASSEGTSGSNDYTF. CDR3 bases read: TGTGCCAGCAGTGAGGGGACTAGCGGGAGTAATGAC.

This clone occurred many times. The read falls 3 residues short of the CDR3 end, and the missing part is taken from the germline J gene. The gene calls are TRBV19 and TRBJ1-1; D may be TRBD1 (6 bases). CDR1 and CDR2 (germline): LNHDA, SQIVND (reference sequence). The CDR3 runs to 13 residues. Trimming pared 6 bases from V and 3 bases from J, leaving 11 bases between. CDR3 residues: CASRQGGDTEAFF. The sequenced CDR3 bases are TGTGCCAGTAGACAGGGTGGCGACACTGAA. The full variable domain, with the rest looked up from reference TRBV19 and TRBJ1-1, is DGGITQSPKYLFRKEGQNVTLSCEQNLNHDAMYWYRQDPGQGLRLIYYSQIVNDFQKGDIAEGYSVSREKKESFPLTVTSAQKNPTAFYLCASRQGGDTEAFFGQGTRLTVV.

Only a few counts were recorded for this clone. Coverage ceases 3 residues before the CDR3 finishes, and the germline J gene fills in the end. The V gene is TRBV30, the J gene TRBJ1-2; D is uncertain. Germline V gene data show CDR1 as GTSNPN and CDR2 as SVGIG (reference sequence). The CDR3 sequence is 11 residues long. The CDR3 protein is CAWSVNYDYTF. The part of the CDR3 DNA that was read is TGTGCCTGGAGTGTGAACTACGAC. The variable domain in full, completed from reference TRBV30 and TRBJ1-2, reads SQTIHQWPATLVQPVGSPLSLECTVEGTSNPNLYWYRQAAGRGLQLLFYSVGIGQISSEVPQNLSASRPQDRQFILSSKKLLLSDSGFYLCAWSVNYDYTFGSGTRLTVV.

This clone has a count of ten or more. The missing CDR3 end, 3 residues past where the read stops, is filled in from the germline J gene. The chain recombines TRBV19 with TRBJ1-1; possible D gene TRBD1, 5 bases. The CDR3 runs to 14 residues. Per the germline V gene, CDR1 is LNHDA and CDR2 is SQIVND (reference sequence). Trimming removed 7 bases at V and 0 bases at J, with 12 bases between. The sequenced CDR3 bases are TGTGCCAGTACCCCGGGGGGGGTGAACACTGAA. This encodes CASTPGGVNTE. The whole CDR3 is CASTPGGVNTEAFF.

This clone has a count of ten or more. The sequenced fragment ends 3 residues before the CDR3 boundary, so the rest is inferred from the germline J gene. This chain connects TRBV20-1 to TRBJ1-2; the D gene is possibly TRBD1 (5 bases). Looked up from germline, CDR1 is DFQATT and CDR2 is SNEGSKA (reference sequence). V lost 0 bases to trimming and J lost 4 bases, with 6 bases between them. CDR3 length equals 12 residues. The covered CDR3 bases are TGCAGTGCTAGAGATCAGGGCTATGGC. This gives the protein CSARDQGYG. The entire CDR3 reads CSARDQGYGYTF.

Many counts were recorded for this clone. The read stops 3 residues short of the end of the CDR3; the missing end is completed from the germline J gene. V is TRBV19 and J is TRBJ2-2; 8 bases are shared with TRBD2. Germline assignment: CDR1 LNHDA and CDR2 SQIVND (reference sequence). The V and J ends lost 4 bases and 7 bases, in that order; junction bases with no gene match: 5. The CDR3 contains 14 residues. Partial CDR3 DNA: TGTGCCAGTAGTACAGGACTAGCTGTCGGGGAG. Its translation is CASSTGLAVGE. The full CDR3 is CASSTGLAVGELFF.

This clone was counted ten times or more. The CDR3 is cut off 3 residues early in the read; its end comes from the germline J gene. V and J are TRBV30 and TRBJ1-1; D gene uncertain. The germline gives CDR1 GTSNPN, CDR2 SVGIG (reference sequence). Trimming removed 4 bases from V and 6 bases from J, with 18 bases in between. The CDR3 contains 14 residues. CDR3 amino acids: CAWILGPTGAEAFF. CDR3 DNA (partial): TGTGCCTGGATCCTGGGTCCGACTGGCGCTGAA. Looking up the rest from reference TRBV30 and TRBJ1-1 gives the full variable domain: SQTIHQWPATLVQPVGSPLSLECTVEGTSNPNLYWYRQAAGRGLQLLFYSVGIGQISSEVPQNLSASRPQDRQFILSSKKLLLSDSGFYLCAWILGPTGAEAFFGQGTRLTVV.

This clone was picked up many times. The CDR3 is cut off 3 residues early in the read; its end comes from the germline J gene. V and J are TRBV5-6 and TRBJ2-2, with 11 bases identical to TRBD1. The length of the CDR3 is 14 residues. Germline V gene lookup returns CDR1 SGHDT and CDR2 YYEEEE. The CDR3 region is CASSGGQGGEKLFF. The sequenced part of the CDR3 DNA is TGTGCCAGCAGCGGGGGACAGGGGGGTGAAAAG.

This clone has more than one count but fewer than ten. Being one base from a much bigger clone, this may be a read error. The read terminates 3 residues ahead of where the CDR3 ends, so the germline J gene completes it. This chain links TRBV7-2 with TRBJ2-7, with TRBD1 identical over 8 bases. This CDR3 has 17 amino acids. The germline gives CDR1 SGHTA, CDR2 FQGNSA. The chain's CDR3 is CASTLAIVQGAVYEQYF. CDR3 DNA (partial): TGTGCCAGCACCTTAGCGATTGTCCAGGGGGCTGTCTACGAG.

This clone was picked up many times. The sequenced fragment ends 3 residues before the CDR3 boundary, so the rest is inferred from the germline J gene. The rearrangement uses TRBV20-1 and TRBJ2-7; 7 bases map to TRBD1. CDR3 length: 13 amino acids. Germline V gene sequence: CDR1 DFQATT, CDR2 SNEGSKA (reference sequence). V lost 6 bases to trimming and J lost 2 bases; unmatched junction nucleotides: 7. CDR3 region: CSAPDREAYEQYF. The sequenced part of the CDR3 DNA is TGCAGTGCCCCAGACAGGGAAGCCTACGAG.

This clone appeared many times. The CDR3 is cut off 3 residues early in the read; its end comes from the germline J gene. This chain uses TRBV5-1 with TRBJ1-1, with a tentative D call TRBD1 (6 bases). The V gene's germline CDR1 is SGHRS and CDR2 YFSETQ. Deletions cut 4 bases from V and 1 base from J, with 11 bases between. This CDR3 region has 14 residues. The CDR3 is CASSMRGGNTEAFF. The part of the CDR3 DNA that was read is TGCGCCAGCAGCATGAGAGGGGGGAACACTGAA.

As for this clone: The observed sequence ends 3 residues before the CDR3 terminus, with the missing tail filled in from the germline J gene. The chain links TRBV11-2 to TRBJ2-3; the match to TRBD2 covers 7 bases. Germline trimming cut 4 bases from V and 8 bases from J; bases unmatched to any gene: 12. The germline CDR1 and CDR2 sequences are SGHAT and FQNNGV. The CDR3 runs to 15 residues. CDR3 bases read: TGTGCCAGCAGCTCTGTTAGGGAGGGAAGCGGTACG. It codes for CASSSVREGSGT. The whole CDR3 region reads CASSSVREGSGTQYF.

This clone was recorded at least ten times. Coverage ceases 3 residues before the CDR3 finishes, and the germline J gene fills in the end. The V and J genes are TRBV10-3 and TRBJ2-5; 9 bases are a match to TRBD1. Germline V lookup: CDR1 ENHRY, CDR2 SYGVKD. The trim removed 6 bases at V and 2 bases at J, leaving 7 bases unmatched. The CDR3 totals 15 residues. The CDR3 protein is CAIRSGTGSQETQYF. Incomplete CDR3 DNA: TGTGCCATCAGATCCGGGACAGGGTCACAAGAGACC.

This clone has a count of ten or more. The read halts 3 residues ahead of the CDR3 end, with the missing end drawn from the germline J gene. The chain couples TRBV6-1 to TRBJ2-7; tentative D call: TRBD1 (5 bases). This CDR3 has 14 amino acids. Trimming left V 2 bases short and J 6 bases short, with 14 bases between. Germline assignment: CDR1 MNHNS and CDR2 SASEGT. The CDR3 is CASSEWGRTPEQYF. The DNA read from the CDR3 is TGTGCCAGCAGTGAATGGGGCAGGACGCCCGAG.